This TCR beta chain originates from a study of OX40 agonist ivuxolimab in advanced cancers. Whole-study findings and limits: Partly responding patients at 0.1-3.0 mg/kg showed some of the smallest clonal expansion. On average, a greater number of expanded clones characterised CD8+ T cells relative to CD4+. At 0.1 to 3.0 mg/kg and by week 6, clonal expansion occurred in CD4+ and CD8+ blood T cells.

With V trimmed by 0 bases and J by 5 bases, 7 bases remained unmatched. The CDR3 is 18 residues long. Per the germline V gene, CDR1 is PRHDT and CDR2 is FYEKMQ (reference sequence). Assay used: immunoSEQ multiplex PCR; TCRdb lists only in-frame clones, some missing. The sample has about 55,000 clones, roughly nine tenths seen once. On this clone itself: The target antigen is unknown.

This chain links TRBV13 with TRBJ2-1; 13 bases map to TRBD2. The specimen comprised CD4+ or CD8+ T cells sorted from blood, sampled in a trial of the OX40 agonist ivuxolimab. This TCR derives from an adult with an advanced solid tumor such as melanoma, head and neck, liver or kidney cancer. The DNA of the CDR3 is TGTGCCAGCAGCTTAGGACTAGCGGGAGGGCCCCGGAACAATGAGCAGTTCTTC. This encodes CASSLGLAGGPRNNEQFF.